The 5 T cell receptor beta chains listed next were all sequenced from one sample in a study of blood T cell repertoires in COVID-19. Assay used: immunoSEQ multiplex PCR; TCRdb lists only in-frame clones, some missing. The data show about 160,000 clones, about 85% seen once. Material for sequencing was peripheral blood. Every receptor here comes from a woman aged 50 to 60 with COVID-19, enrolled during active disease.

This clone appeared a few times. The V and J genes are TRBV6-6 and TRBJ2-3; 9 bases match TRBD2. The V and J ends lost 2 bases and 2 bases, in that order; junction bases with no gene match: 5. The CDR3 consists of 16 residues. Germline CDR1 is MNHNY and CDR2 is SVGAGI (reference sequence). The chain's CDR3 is CASSYGSGGPTDTQYF. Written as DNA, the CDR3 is TGTGCCAGCAGTTACGGGAGCGGGGGGCCCACAGATACGCAGTATTTT.

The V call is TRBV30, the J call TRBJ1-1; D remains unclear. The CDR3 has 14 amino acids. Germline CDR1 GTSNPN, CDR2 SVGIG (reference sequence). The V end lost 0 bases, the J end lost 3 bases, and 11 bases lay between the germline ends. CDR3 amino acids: CAWSVWNADTEAFF. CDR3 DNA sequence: TGTGCCTGGAGTGTTTGGAATGCGGACACTGAAGCTTTCTTT.

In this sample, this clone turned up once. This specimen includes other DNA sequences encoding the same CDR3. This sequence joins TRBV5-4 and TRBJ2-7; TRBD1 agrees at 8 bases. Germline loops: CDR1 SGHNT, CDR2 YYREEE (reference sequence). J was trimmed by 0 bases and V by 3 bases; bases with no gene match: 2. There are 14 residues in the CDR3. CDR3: CASSSGTGSYEQYF. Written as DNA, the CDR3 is TGTGCCAGCAGCTCCGGGACAGGCTCCTACGAGCAGTACTTC.

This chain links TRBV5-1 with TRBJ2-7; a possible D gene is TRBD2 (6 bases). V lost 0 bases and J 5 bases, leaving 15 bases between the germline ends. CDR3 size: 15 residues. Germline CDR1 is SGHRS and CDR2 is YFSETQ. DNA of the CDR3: TGCGCCAGCAGCTTGGCCGGGAGAGCCCCCCACGAGCAGTACTTC. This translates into CASSLAGRAPHEQYF.

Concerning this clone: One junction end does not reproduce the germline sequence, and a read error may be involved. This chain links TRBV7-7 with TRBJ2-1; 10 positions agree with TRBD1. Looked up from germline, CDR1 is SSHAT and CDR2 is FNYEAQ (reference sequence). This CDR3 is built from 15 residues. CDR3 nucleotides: TGTGCTAGCAGCCAGGCCGGGGACAGGGGCAATGAGCAGTTCTTC. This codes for CASSQAGDRGNEQFF.